These 3 T cell receptor beta chains were sequenced from one sample in a study of blood T cell repertoires in COVID-19. Clones were sequenced by immunoSEQ multiplex PCR, and TCRdb holds only the in-frame ones, with some missing. This table holds hundreds of thousands of clones, 70% to 90% found once. Material: peripheral blood. These receptors were collected from a woman younger than 45 with active or convalescent COVID-19.

On this clone itself: Different DNA sequences within this sample yield the same CDR3. The chain couples TRBV6-5 to TRBJ1-1; a possible D gene is TRBD1 (5 bases). Trimming shortened V by 5 bases and J by 2 bases, and 9 bases separated the two germline ends. CDR1 is MNHEY and CDR2 is SVGAGI in the germline V gene. The CDR3 has 13 residues. CDR3 residues: CASSLGVNTEAFF. The CDR3 nucleotides read TGTGCCAGCAGTCTAGGGGTCAACACTGAAGCTTTCTTT.

The gene calls are TRBV3-1 (or the pseudogene TRBV3-2) and TRBJ1-5; 7 nucleotides match TRBD1. This CDR3 spans 15 amino acids. Germline CDR1 LGHDT, CDR2 YNNKEL (reference sequence). Germline trimming cut 0 bases from V and 6 bases from J; bases unmatched to any gene: 5. The CDR3 nucleotides read TGTGCCAGCAGCCAAGACTCCAGGGGGGTTCAGCCCCAGCATTTT. It translates to CASSQDSRGVQPQHF.

Concerning this clone: The junction shows a germline mismatch at one end, possibly a read error. V usage is TRBV4-1 and J usage is TRBJ1-6; D unclear. Germline CDR1 and CDR2: MGHRA and YSYEKL. This CDR3 is built from 12 residues. CDR3 in amino acids: CASSQTAVPGYF. The DNA of the CDR3 is TGCGCCAGCAGCCAAACCGCCGTCCCGGGGTACTTT.